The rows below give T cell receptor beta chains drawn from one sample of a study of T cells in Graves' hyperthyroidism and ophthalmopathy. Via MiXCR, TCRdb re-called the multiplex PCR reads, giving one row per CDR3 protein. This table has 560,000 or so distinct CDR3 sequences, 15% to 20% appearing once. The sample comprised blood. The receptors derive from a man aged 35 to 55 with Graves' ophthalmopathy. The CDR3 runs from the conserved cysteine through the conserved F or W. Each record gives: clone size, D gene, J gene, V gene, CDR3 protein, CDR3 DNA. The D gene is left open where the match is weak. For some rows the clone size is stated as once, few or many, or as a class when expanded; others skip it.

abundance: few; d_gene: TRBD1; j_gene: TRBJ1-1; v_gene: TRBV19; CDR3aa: CASKIRDRATEAFF; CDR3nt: TGTGCCAGTAAGATTAGGGACAGGGCCACTGAAGCTTTCTTT
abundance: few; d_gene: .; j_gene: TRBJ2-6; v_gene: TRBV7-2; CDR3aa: CASSLYETANVLTF; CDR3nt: TGTGCCAGCAGCCTTTATGAGACGGCCAACGTCCTGACTTTC
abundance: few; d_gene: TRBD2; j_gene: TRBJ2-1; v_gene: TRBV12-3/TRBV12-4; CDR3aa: CARAGANNEQFF; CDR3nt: TGTGCCAGAGCGGGGGCCAACAATGAGCAGTTCTTC
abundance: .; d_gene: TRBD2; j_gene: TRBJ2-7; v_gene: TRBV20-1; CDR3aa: CSAQREMNEQYF; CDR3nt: TGCAGTGCCCAGCGGGAGATGAACGAGCAGTACTTC
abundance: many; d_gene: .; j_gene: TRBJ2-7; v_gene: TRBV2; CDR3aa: CASSVSLGEQYF; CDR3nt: TGTGCCAGCAGCGTAAGCTTGGGTGAGCAGTACTTC
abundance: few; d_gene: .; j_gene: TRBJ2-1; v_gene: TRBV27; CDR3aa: CASFTGKSINEQFF; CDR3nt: TGTGCCAGTTTCACAGGGAAATCGATCAACGAGCAGTTCTTC
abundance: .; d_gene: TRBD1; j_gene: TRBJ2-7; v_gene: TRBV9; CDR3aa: CASSVAGTGGYEQYF; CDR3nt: TGTGCCAGCAGCGTAGCTGGGACAGGGGGCTACGAGCAGTACTTC
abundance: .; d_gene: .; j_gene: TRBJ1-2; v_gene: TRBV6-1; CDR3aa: CASSERYGYTF; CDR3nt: TGTGCCAGCAGTGAGCGCTATGGCTACACCTTC
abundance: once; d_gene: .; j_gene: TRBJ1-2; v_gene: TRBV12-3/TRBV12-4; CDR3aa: CASSQSGRWVYGYTF; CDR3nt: TGTGCCAGCAGCCAGAGCGGGAGGTGGGTCTATGGCTACACCTTC
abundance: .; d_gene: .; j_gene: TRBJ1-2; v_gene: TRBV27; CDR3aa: CASSRDGYGYTF; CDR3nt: TGTGCCAGCAGTCGGGACGGCTATGGCTACACCTTC
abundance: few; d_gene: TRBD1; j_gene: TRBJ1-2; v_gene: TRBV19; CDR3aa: CASSTDRGYGYTF; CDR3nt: TGTGCCAGTAGTACAGACAGGGGCTATGGCTACACCTTC
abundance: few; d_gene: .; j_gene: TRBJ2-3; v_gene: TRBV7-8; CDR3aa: CASSTQEGTDTQYF; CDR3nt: TGTGCCAGCAGCACCCAAGAGGGGACAGATACGCAGTATTTT
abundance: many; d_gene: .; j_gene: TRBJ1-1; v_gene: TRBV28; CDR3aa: CASSSGDRGTEAFF; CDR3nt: TGTGCCAGCAGTTCTGGAGATAGGGGCACTGAAGCTTTCTTT
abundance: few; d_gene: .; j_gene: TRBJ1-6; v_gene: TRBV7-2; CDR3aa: CASSSGQLSSYNSPLHF; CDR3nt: TGTGCCAGCAGCTCAGGACAGCTCAGCTCCTATAATTCACCCCTCCACTTT
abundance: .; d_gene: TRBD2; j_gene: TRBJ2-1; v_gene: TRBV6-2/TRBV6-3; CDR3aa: CASRERTSGRGYEQFF; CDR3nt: TGTGCCAGCAGGGAAAGGACTAGCGGGAGGGGTTATGAGCAGTTCTTC
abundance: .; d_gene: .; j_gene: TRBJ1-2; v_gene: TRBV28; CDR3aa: CASRLQGAGYGYTF; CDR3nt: TGTGCCAGCAGACTACAGGGCGCAGGCTATGGCTACACCTTC
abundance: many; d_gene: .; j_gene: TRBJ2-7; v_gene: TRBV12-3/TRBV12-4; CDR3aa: CASSLRGAHSYEQYF; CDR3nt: TGTGCCAGCAGTTTAAGGGGGGCTCACTCCTACGAGCAGTACTTC
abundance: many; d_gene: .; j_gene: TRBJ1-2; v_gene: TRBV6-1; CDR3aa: CASSERRTENYGYTF; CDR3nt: TGTGCCAGCAGTGAAAGAAGGACAGAGAACTATGGCTACACCTTC
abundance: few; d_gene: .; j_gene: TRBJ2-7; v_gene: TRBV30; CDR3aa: CALTGTRRTTYEQYF; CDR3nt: TGTGCCTTAACCGGGACACGAAGAACAACCTACGAGCAGTACTTC
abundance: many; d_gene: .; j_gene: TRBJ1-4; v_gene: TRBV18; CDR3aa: CASSPPETEKLFF; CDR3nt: TGTGCCAGCTCACCCCCAGAGACTGAAAAACTGTTTTTT
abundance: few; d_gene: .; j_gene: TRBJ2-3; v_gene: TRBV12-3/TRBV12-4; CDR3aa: CASSHRTPGPFATQYF; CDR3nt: TGTGCCAGCAGTCATCGGACCCCGGGCCCTTTTGCTACGCAGTATTTT
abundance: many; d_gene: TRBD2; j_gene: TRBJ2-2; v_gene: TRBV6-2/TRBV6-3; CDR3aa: CASSFGLAGETGELFF; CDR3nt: TGTGCCAGCAGTTTCGGACTAGCGGGAGAAACCGGGGAGCTGTTTTTT
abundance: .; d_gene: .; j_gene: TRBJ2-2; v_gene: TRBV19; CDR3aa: CASSNSWVAGELFF; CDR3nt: TGTGCCAGCAGTAATAGCTGGGTGGCCGGGGAGCTGTTTTTT
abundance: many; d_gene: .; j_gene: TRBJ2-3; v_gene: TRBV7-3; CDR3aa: CASSPGQDTQYF; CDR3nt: TGTGCCAGCAGCCCCGGACAGGATACGCAGTATTTT
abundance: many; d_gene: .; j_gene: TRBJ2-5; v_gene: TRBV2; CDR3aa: CASSDLSAETQYF; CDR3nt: TGTGCCAGCAGTGACTTGTCCGCGGAGACCCAGTACTTC
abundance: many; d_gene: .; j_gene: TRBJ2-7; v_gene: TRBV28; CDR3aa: CASDTHREWSYEQYF; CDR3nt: TGTGCCAGCGATACCCACCGGGAGTGGTCCTACGAGCAGTACTTC
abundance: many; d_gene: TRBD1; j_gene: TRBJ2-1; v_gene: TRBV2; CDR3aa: CASSGDRGWYNEQFF; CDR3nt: TGTGCCAGCAGTGGGGACAGGGGATGGTACAATGAGCAGTTCTTC
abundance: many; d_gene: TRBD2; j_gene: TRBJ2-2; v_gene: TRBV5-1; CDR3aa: CASSLEGLAGANTGELFF; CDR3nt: TGCGCCAGCAGCCTAGAGGGACTAGCGGGAGCGAACACCGGGGAGCTGTTTTTT
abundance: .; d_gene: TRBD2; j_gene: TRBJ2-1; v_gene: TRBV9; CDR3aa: CASSASGQGLAGSDEQFF; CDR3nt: TGTGCCAGCAGTGCTTCCGGGCAGGGACTAGCTGGCAGCGACGAGCAGTTCTTC
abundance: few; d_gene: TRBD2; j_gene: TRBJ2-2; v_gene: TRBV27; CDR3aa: CASSPIGTSGSTGELFF; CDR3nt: TGTGCCAGCAGTCCGATCGGGACTAGCGGGTCCACCGGGGAGCTGTTTTTT
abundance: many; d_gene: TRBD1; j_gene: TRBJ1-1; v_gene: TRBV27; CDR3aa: CASRPWTGTMNTEAFF; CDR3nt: TGTGCCAGCAGGCCTTGGACAGGCACGATGAACACTGAAGCTTTCTTT
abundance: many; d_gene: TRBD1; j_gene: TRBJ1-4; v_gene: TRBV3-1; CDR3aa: CASSQVTGVGEKLFF; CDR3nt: TGTGCCAGCAGCCAAGTGACAGGGGTTGGTGAAAAACTGTTTTTT
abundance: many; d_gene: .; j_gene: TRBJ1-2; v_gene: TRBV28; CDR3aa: CASSFGYGSNYGYTF; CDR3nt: TGTGCCAGCAGTTTCGGGTACGGCAGCAACTATGGCTACACCTTC
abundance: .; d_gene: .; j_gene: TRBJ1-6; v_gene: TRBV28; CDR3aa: CASSLLRDSNSPLHF; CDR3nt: TGTGCCAGCAGTTTATTAAGAGACAGCAATTCACCCCTCCACTTT
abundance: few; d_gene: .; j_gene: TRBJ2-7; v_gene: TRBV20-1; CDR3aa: CSASPKPYEQYF; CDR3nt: TGCAGTGCGTCGCCCAAGCCCTACGAGCAGTACTTC
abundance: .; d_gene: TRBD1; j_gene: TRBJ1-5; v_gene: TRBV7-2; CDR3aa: CASSSTGGGFGNQPQHF; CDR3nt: TGTGCCAGCAGCTCGACAGGGGGCGGATTTGGTAATCAGCCCCAGCATTTT
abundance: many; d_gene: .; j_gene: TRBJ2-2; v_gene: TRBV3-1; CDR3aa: CASSQWGGELFF; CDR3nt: TGTGCCAGCAGCCAATGGGGCGGGGAGCTGTTTTTT